This is a list of T cell receptor beta chains from one sample in a study of blood T cell repertoires in COVID-19. Data came from immunoSEQ multiplex PCR; TCRdb stores just in-frame clones and leaves some out. The sample holds hundreds of thousands of clones, around 91% seen once. Sequencing was done on a sample of PBMCs or T cells enriched from blood (not recorded which). The receptors derive from a man aged 30 to 45 who had recovered from COVID-19. Both conserved end residues are part of each CDR3. D genes are given only for firm matches. Rows may omit the clone size; those that give it use once, few, many or a size class.

v_gene	len	j_gene	abundance	d_gene	CDR3nt	CDR3aa
TRBV6-5	13	TRBJ1-3	few	TRBD1	TGTGCCAGCACCAGGGGGCATGGAAACACCATATATTTT	CASTRGHGNTIYF
TRBV5-8	15	TRBJ1-1	.	.	TGTGCCAGCAGCTTGTGGGCTCCGGGGGACACTGAAGCTTTCTTT	CASSLWAPGDTEAFF
TRBV18	15	TRBJ2-3	.	TRBD1	TGTGCCAGCTCACCGCAGACAGGGTTTGCAGATACGCAGTATTTT	CASSPQTGFADTQYF
TRBV5-1	15	TRBJ1-4	.	TRBD1	TGCGCCAGCAAGGAAATGACAGGGCCTAATGAAAAACTGTTTTTT	CASKEMTGPNEKLFF
TRBV28	14	TRBJ2-3	.	TRBD2	TGTGTAGCGGGAGATGGTGGTCAGACAGATACGCAGTATTTT	CVAGDGGQTDTQYF
TRBV29-1	15	TRBJ2-3	.	TRBD2	TGCAGCGTTGATGGACTAGCGGGAGGAACAGATACGCAGTATTTT	CSVDGLAGGTDTQYF
TRBV19	14	TRBJ1-1	once	.	TGTGCCAGTAGTATAGCGGGGGGGAACACTGAAGCTTTCTTT	CASSIAGGNTEAFF
TRBV5-1	13	TRBJ2-1	.	.	TGCGCCAGCAGCTTGGCCCTAGCCAATGAGCAGTTCTTC	CASSLALANEQFF
TRBV4-2	16	TRBJ2-3	few	TRBD2	TGTGCCAGCAGCCCCCTGATAGCGGGATGGACAGATACGCAGTATTTT	CASSPLIAGWTDTQYF
TRBV7-2	14	TRBJ2-7	once	TRBD2	TGTGCCAGCAGCTTTGGACTAGCGAGCTACGAGCAGTACTTC	CASSFGLASYEQYF
TRBV18	14	TRBJ1-4	once	.	TGTGCCAGCTCTTCCAGGGTGTCTAATGAAAAACTGTTTTTT	CASSSRVSNEKLFF
TRBV28	15	TRBJ1-1	.	.	TGTGCCAGCAGTTTATCGCGGGGGGTGAACACTGAAGCTTTCTTT	CASSLSRGVNTEAFF
TRBV6-5	13	TRBJ1-1	.	TRBD1	TGTGCCAGCAGTCTACAGGGGCGCACTGAAGCTTTCTTT	CASSLQGRTEAFF
TRBV30	15	TRBJ2-5	.	TRBD1	TGTGCCTTTGGTACGACAGGGGGCTTTTTGGAGACCCAGTACTTC	CAFGTTGGFLETQYF
TRBV6-5	14	TRBJ2-1	.	TRBD1	TGTGCCAGCAGGCCGGGACAGCCCTACAATGAGCAGTTCTTC	CASRPGQPYNEQFF
TRBV2	16	TRBJ1-5	.	TRBD1	TGTGCCAGCAGTGGGCAGGGGGCGGGTGTCAATCAGCCCCAGCATTTT	CASSGQGAGVNQPQHF
TRBV27	13	TRBJ2-6	.	.	TGTGCCAGCACCTTCTCTGGGGCCAACGTCCTGACTTTC	CASTFSGANVLTF
TRBV7-9	17	TRBJ2-1	.	.	TGTGCCAGCAGCTTAGAGGGGATTACGTCCTTTTACAATGAGCAGTTCTTC	CASSLEGITSFYNEQFF
TRBV28	16	TRBJ2-7	.	TRBD1	TGTGCCAGCAGTCCCCCCCAGGGGGCAGAATCCTACGAGCAGTACTTC	CASSPPQGAESYEQYF
TRBV4-2	15	TRBJ2-1	.	TRBD2	TGTGCCAGCAGCCAAGAGACTAGCGCCTTCAATGAGCAGTTCTTC	CASSQETSAFNEQFF
TRBV29-1	14	TRBJ2-1	.	TRBD2	TGCAGCGTTGACGGTAGCGGGAGTTTAGATGAGCAGTTCTTC	CSVDGSGSLDEQFF
TRBV10-2	16	TRBJ2-7	.	TRBD1	TGCGCCAGCAGTCCTACCGGGACAGGGGGTTTATACGAGCAGTACTTC	CASSPTGTGGLYEQYF
TRBV28	15	TRBJ2-1	.	TRBD1	TGTGCCAGCAGTACGATAAAACGGACAGGGGATGAGCAGTTCTTC	CASSTIKRTGDEQFF
TRBV10-3	13	TRBJ2-7	.	TRBD1	TGTGCCACCCGGGACAGGACCTCCTACGAGCAGTACTTC	CATRDRTSYEQYF
TRBV18	15	TRBJ2-1	few	.	TGTGCCAGCTCGAAACCGAGCGGCGGTTACAATGAGCAGTTCTTC	CASSKPSGGYNEQFF
TRBV19	14	TRBJ2-7	.	.	TGTGCCAGTTGGTCAGGCGGGAACCCCTACGAGCAGTACTTC	CASWSGGNPYEQYF
TRBV11-2	15	TRBJ2-7	.	.	TGTGCCAGCAGCTTATGGACACATGGCTCCTACGAGCAGTACTTC	CASSLWTHGSYEQYF
TRBV12-3/TRBV12-4	12	TRBJ2-1	few	.	TGTGCCAGCAGACGACAATTGGGTGAGCAGTTCTTC	CASRRQLGEQFF
TRBV29-1	10	TRBJ2-3	.	.	TGCAGCGGCCCCGGGGATACGCAGTATTTT	CSGPGDTQYF
TRBV12-3/TRBV12-4	13	TRBJ2-3	.	TRBD2	TGTGCCAGCAACCTAGCGGGAGTAGATACGCAGTATTTT	CASNLAGVDTQYF
TRBV3-1/TRBV3-2	12	TRBJ1-1	.	.	TGTGCCAGCAGCCAACTAGAAACTGAAGCTTTCTTT	CASSQLETEAFF
TRBV19	13	TRBJ1-2	.	TRBD1	TGTGCCAGTAGTGCCGGGACAGGGTTTGGCTACACCTTC	CASSAGTGFGYTF
TRBV28	16	TRBJ1-6	.	.	TGTGCCAGCAGTTTTCGGGGAGGGGACCTCTATTCACCCCTCCACTTT	CASSFRGGDLYSPLHF
TRBV5-1	13	TRBJ2-7	.	TRBD2	TGCGCCAGCAAGTGGCTAGCGGGTTCCGAGCAGTACTTC	CASKWLAGSEQYF
TRBV14	13	TRBJ2-7	.	.	TGTGCCAGCAGCCTCCACCCGGGAGTTGAGCAGTACTTC	CASSLHPGVEQYF
TRBV7-2	15	TRBJ1-2	.	.	TGTGCCAGCAGCTTAGTTCAGGGTGTTAACTATGGCTACACCTTC	CASSLVQGVNYGYTF
TRBV7-9	18	TRBJ2-1	.	TRBD2	TGTGCCAGCAGCTTACCTAATGCTAGCGGGGAGACCTACAATGAGCAGTTCTTC	CASSLPNASGETYNEQFF
TRBV5-1	15	TRBJ2-7	.	.	TGCGCCAGCAGCTTGGTCACAGGGAACTCCTACGAGCAGTACTTC	CASSLVTGNSYEQYF
TRBV9	16	TRBJ1-6	.	TRBD1	TGTGCCAGCAGCGCCGACGGACAGGGCTATAATTCACCCCTCCACTTT	CASSADGQGYNSPLHF
TRBV18	13	TRBJ1-1	.	.	TGTGCCAGCTCCTCTGCGGGTCTGGGTGAAGCTTTCTTT	CASSSAGLGEAFF
TRBV7-3	13	TRBJ1-5	once	.	TGTGCCAGCAGCAGCCAGGTAAATCAGCCCCAGCATTTT	CASSSQVNQPQHF
TRBV6-1	12	TRBJ2-3	once	.	TGTGCCAGCAGTGAGTTTGCCCTAATCCCGGGTTTT	CASSEFALIPGF
TRBV29-1	17	TRBJ2-1	.	.	TGCAGCCCCGTGGGGGTAGGGGGGAGGGTAGCCTACAATGAGCAGTTCTTC	CSPVGVGGRVAYNEQFF
TRBV27	14	TRBJ1-2	.	TRBD1	TGTGCCAGCAGTCTGGCGACAGGGGAGGGTGGCTACACCTTC	CASSLATGEGGYTF
TRBV7-3	12	TRBJ2-5	.	.	TGTGCCAGCAGCTTAAATCGGGAGACCCAGTACTTC	CASSLNRETQYF
TRBV28	15	TRBJ1-1	.	.	TGTGCCAGCAGTTTGGTGGGGCGATTGAACACTGAAGCTTTCTTT	CASSLVGRLNTEAFF
TRBV3-1/TRBV3-2	15	TRBJ2-3	.	.	TGTGCCAGCAGCCTTTTGGGGGCTAGCACAGATACGCAGTATTTT	CASSLLGASTDTQYF
TRBV24-1	16	TRBJ2-1	.	TRBD2	TGTGCCACCAGTGACCTGACTAGCGGGAAGCTTAATGAGCAGTTCTTC	CATSDLTSGKLNEQFF
TRBV5-1	15	TRBJ2-1	.	.	TGCGCCAGCAGCGTCGGACTTATATCCTACAATGAGCAGTTCTTC	CASSVGLISYNEQFF
TRBV3-1/TRBV3-2	18	TRBJ1-2	.	.	TGTGCCAGCAGCCAAGATCTCACATCGGGTCGCACTAACTATGGCTACACCTTC	CASSQDLTSGRTNYGYTF
TRBV20-1	15	TRBJ2-7	.	TRBD2	TGCAGTGCTAGTAAGCTAGCGGGAGCGGGGGGGGAGCAGTACTTC	CSASKLAGAGGEQYF
TRBV10-3	14	TRBJ2-7	few	TRBD1	TGTGCCATCAGTACGGGACAGAGCTCCTACGAGCAGTACTTC	CAISTGQSSYEQYF
TRBV10-3	13	TRBJ1-1	.	.	TGTGCCATCACCCAGGCGAGTGGTACTGAAGCTTTCTTT	CAITQASGTEAFF
TRBV4-1	15	TRBJ1-5	.	.	TGCGCCAGCAGCCCCACTCCCTTGGGGGGGCAGCCCCAGCATTTT	CASSPTPLGGQPQHF
TRBV5-4	16	TRBJ2-6	once	.	TGTGCCAGCAGCCCAACCGGGGTCGGTGGGGCCAACGTCCTGACTTTC	CASSPTGVGGANVLTF
TRBV5-1	14	TRBJ1-1	once	TRBD1	TGCGCCAGCAGCCAGAATACAGGGGGGACTGAAGCTTTCTTT	CASSQNTGGTEAFF
TRBV14	12	TRBJ2-7	few	.	TGTGCCAGCAGTCCGACTCTTTACGAGCAGTACTTC	CASSPTLYEQYF
TRBV11-2	15	TRBJ2-2	.	.	TGTGCCAGCAGCTTTGAAGGGGAGAACACCGGGGAGCTGTTTTTT	CASSFEGENTGELFF
TRBV18	15	TRBJ2-1	.	TRBD1	TGTGCCAGCTCACCACGGACAGGCTCCTACAATGAGCAGTTCTTC	CASSPRTGSYNEQFF
TRBV18	14	TRBJ1-1	once	.	TGTGCCAGCTCAACACCAGAGGAGACCACTGAAGCTTTCTTT	CASSTPEETTEAFF